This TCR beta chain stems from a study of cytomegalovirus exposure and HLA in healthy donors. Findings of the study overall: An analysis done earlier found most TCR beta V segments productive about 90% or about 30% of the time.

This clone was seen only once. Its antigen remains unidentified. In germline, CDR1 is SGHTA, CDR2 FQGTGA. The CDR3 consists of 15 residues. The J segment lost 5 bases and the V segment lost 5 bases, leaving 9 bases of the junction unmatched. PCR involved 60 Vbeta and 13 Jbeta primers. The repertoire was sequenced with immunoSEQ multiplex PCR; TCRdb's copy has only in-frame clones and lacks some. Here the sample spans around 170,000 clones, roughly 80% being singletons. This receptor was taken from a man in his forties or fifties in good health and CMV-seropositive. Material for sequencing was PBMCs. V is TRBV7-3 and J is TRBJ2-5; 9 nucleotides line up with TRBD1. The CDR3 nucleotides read TGTGCCAGCAGCGACAGGGGGGGGGCGGGGGAGACCCAGTACTTC. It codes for CASSDRGGAGETQYF.